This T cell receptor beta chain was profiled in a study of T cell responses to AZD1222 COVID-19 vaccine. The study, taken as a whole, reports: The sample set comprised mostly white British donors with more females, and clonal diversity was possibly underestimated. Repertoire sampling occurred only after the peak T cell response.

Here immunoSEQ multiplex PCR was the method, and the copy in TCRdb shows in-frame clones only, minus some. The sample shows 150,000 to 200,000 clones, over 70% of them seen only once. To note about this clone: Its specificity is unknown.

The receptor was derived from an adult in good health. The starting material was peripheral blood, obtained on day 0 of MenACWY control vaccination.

The CDR3 reads CSVNPGTGQDYGYTF. For the CDR3, the DNA is TGCAGCGTGAACCCCGGGACAGGGCAGGACTATGGCTACACCTTC. The chain recombines TRBV29-1 with TRBJ1-2; TRBD1 matches 9 bases. Germline CDR1 reads SQVTM; CDR2 reads ANQGSEA. The CDR3 is 15 residues long. V lost 6 bases, J lost 3 bases, and 11 bases stayed unmatched.